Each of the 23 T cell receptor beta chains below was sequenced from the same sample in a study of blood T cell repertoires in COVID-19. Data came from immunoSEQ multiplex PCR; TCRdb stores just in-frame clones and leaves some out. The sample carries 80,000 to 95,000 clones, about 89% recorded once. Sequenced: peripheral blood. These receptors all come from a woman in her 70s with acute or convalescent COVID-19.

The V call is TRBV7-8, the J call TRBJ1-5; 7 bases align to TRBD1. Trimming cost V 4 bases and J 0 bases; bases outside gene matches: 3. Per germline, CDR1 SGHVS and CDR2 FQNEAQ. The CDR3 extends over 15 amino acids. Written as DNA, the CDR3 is TGTGCCAGCAGCTCGGGACAGTATAGCAATCAGCCCCAGCATTTT. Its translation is CASSSGQYSNQPQHF.

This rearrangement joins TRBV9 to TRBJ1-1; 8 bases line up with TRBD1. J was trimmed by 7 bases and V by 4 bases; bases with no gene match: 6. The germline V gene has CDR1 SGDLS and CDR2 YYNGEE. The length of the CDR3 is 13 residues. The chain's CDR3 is CASSLTGTGEAFF. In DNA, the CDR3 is TGTGCCAGCAGCCTAACTGGGACAGGTGAAGCTTTCTTT.

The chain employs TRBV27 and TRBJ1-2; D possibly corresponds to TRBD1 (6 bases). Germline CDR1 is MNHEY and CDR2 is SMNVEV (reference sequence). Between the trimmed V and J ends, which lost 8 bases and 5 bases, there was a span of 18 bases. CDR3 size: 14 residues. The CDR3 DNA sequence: TGTGCCAGCTCTGCGGGGGGGCGCCGGTATGGCTACACCTTC. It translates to CASSAGGRRYGYTF.

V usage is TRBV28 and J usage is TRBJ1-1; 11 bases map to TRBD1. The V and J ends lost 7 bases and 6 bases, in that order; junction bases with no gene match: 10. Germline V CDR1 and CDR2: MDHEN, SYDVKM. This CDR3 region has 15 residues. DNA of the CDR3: TGTGCCAGCACAAGAGGGACAGGGGGTTTCTCTGAAGCTTTCTTT. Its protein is CASTRGTGGFSEAFF. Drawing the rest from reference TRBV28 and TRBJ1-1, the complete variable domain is DVKVTQSSRYLVKRTGEKVFLECVQDMDHENMFWYRQDPGLGLRLIYFSYDVKMKEKGDIPEGYSVSREKKERFSLILESASTNQTSMYLCASTRGTGGFSEAFFGQGTRLTVV.

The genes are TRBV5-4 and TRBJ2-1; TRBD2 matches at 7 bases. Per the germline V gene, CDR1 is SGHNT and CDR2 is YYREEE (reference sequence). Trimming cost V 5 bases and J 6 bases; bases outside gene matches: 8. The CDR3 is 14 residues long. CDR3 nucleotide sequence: TGTGCCAGCAGACGGGGAGGGCCGGGCAATGAGCAGTTCTTC. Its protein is CASRRGGPGNEQFF. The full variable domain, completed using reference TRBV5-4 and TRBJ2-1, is ETGVTQSPTHLIKTRGQQVTLRCSSQSGHNTVSWYQQALGQGPQFIFQYYREEENGRGNFPPRFSGLQFPNYSSELNVNALELDDSALYLCASRRGGPGNEQFFGPGTRLTVL.

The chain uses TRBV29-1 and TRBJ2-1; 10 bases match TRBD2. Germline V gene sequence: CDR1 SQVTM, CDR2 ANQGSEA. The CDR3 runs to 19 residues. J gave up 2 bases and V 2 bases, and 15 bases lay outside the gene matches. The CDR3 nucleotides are TGCAGCGTTGAAAATCCGCGGGCTAGCGGGAGTATCGCCTACAATGAGCAGTTCTTC. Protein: CSVENPRASGSIAYNEQFF.

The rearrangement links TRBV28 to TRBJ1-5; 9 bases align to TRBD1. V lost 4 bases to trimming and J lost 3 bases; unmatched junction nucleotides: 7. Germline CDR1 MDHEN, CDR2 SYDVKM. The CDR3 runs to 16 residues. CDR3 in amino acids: CASSSSGTGHNQPQHF. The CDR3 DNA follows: TGTGCCAGCAGTTCCTCCGGGACAGGGCACAATCAGCCCCAGCATTTT.

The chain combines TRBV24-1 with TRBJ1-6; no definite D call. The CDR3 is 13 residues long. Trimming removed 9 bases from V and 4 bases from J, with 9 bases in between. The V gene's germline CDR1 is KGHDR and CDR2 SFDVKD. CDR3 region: CATQAAYNSPLHF. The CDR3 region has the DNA TGTGCCACCCAGGCCGCGTATAATTCACCCCTCCACTTT.

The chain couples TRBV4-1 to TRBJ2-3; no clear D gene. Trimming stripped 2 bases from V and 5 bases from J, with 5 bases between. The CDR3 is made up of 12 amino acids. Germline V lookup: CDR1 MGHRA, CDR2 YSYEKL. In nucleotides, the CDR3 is TGCGCCAGCAGCCAAACATTAGATACGCAGTATTTT. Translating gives CASSQTLDTQYF.

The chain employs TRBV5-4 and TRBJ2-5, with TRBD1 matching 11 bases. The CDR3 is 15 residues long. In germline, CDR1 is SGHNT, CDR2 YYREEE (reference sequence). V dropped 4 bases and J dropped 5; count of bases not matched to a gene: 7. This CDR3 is CASSLRTGGVETQYF. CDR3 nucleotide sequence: TGTGCCAGCAGCCTTCGGACAGGGGGCGTTGAGACCCAGTACTTC.

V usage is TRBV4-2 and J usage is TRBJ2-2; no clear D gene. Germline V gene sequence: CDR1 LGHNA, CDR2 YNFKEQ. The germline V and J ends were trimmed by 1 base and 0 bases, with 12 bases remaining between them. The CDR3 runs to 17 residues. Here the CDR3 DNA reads TGTGCCAGCAGCCAAGGTCCGATCGGGTCGAACACCGGGGAGCTGTTTTTT. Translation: CASSQGPIGSNTGELFF.

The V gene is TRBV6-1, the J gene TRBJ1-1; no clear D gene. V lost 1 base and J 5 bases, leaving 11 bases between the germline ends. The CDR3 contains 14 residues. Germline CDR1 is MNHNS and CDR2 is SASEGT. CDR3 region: CASSEGPRGTEAFF. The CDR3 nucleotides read TGTGCCAGCAGTGAAGGGCCCCGGGGTACTGAAGCTTTCTTT.

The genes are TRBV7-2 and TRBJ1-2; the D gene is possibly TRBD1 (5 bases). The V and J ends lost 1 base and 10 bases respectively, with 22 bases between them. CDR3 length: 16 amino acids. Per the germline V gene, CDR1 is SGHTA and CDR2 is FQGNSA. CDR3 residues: CASSLDWQGGGSDYTF. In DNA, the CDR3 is TGTGCCAGCAGCTTAGACTGGCAGGGTGGGGGGAGTGACTACACCTTC.

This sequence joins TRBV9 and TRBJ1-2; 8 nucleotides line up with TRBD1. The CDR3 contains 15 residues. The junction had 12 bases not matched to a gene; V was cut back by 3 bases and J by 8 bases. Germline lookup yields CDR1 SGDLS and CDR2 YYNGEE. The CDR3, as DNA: TGTGCCAGCAGCGCCGGCGGACAGGGACAGAGGGGCTACACCTTC. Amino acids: CASSAGGQGQRGYTF. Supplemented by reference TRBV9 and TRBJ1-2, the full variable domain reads DSGVTQTPKHLITATGQRVTLRCSPRSGDLSVYWYQQSLDQGLQFLIQYYNGEERAKGNILERFSAQQFPDLHSELNLSSLELGDSALYFCASSAGGQGQRGYTFGSGTRLTVV.

The CDR3 region has the DNA TGTGCCAGCAGTACCGGACAGGTAACGGGCACCTTC. It specifies CASSTGQVTGTF. The chain employs TRBV6-2 or TRBV6-3 and TRBJ1-2; TRBD1 aligns across 7 bases. Trimming removed 5 bases from V and 13 bases from J; junction bases left unmatched: 10. This CDR3 is 12 amino acids long. From germline, CDR1 is MNHEY and CDR2 SVGEGT.

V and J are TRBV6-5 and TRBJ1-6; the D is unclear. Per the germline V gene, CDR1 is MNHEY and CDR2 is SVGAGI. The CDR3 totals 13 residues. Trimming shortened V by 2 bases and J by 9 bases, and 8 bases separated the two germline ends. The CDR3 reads CASSYTGSSPLHF. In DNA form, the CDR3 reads TGTGCCAGCAGTTACACGGGGAGTTCACCCCTCCACTTT.

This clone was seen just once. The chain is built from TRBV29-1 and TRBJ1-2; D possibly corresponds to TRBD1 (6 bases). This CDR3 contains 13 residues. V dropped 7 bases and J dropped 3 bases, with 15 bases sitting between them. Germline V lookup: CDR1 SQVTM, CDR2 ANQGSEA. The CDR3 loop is CSGWDNRDYGYTF. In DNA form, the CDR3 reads TGCAGCGGCTGGGACAATCGGGACTATGGCTACACCTTC.

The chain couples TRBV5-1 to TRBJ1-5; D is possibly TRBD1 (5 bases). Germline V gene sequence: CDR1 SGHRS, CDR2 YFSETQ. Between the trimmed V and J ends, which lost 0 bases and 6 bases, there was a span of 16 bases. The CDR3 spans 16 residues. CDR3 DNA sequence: TGCGCCAGCAGCTTGGATGGGCAGGGAGGAAGTCAGCCCCAGCATTTT. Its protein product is CASSLDGQGGSQPQHF.

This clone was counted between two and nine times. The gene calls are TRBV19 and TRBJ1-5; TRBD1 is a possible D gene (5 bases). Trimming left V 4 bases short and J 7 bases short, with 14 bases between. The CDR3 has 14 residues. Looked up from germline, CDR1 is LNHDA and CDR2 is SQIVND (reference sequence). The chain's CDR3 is CASSRQSVGQPQHF. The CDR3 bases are TGTGCCAGTAGTAGACAGTCCGTCGGGCAGCCCCAGCATTTT.

The CDR3 nucleotides read TGTGCCAGTAGTGTTCAGGCCGGGACAGGTCTTTCTGGGGCCAACGTCCTGACTTTC. Residues: CASSVQAGTGLSGANVLTF. J is TRBJ2-6 and V is TRBV19, with 8 bases matching TRBD1. V was clipped by 5 bases and J by 1 base; unmatched bases: 13. The CDR3 contains 19 residues. Germline loops: CDR1 LNHDA, CDR2 SQIVND (reference sequence).

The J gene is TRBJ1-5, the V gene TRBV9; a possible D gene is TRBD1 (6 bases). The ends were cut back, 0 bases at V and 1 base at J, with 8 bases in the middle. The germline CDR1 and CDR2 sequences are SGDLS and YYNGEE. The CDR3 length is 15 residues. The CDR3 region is CASSVGRGSNQPQHF. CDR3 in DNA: TGTGCCAGCAGCGTAGGAAGGGGGAGCAATCAGCCCCAGCATTTT.

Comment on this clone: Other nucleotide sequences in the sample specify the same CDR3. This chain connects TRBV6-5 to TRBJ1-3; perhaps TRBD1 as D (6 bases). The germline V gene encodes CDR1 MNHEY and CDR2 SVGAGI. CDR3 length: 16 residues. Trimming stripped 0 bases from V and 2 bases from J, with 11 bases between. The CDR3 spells CASSYSGQGTGNTIYF. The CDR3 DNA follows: TGTGCCAGCAGTTACTCGGGGCAGGGGACTGGAAACACCATATATTTT.

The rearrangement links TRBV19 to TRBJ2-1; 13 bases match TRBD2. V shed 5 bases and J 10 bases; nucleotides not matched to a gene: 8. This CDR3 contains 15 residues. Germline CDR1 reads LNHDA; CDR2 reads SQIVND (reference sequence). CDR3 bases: TGTGCCAGTAGTGTGACTAGCGGGGGGTATGAGGAGCAGTTCTTC. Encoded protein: CASSVTSGGYEEQFF.